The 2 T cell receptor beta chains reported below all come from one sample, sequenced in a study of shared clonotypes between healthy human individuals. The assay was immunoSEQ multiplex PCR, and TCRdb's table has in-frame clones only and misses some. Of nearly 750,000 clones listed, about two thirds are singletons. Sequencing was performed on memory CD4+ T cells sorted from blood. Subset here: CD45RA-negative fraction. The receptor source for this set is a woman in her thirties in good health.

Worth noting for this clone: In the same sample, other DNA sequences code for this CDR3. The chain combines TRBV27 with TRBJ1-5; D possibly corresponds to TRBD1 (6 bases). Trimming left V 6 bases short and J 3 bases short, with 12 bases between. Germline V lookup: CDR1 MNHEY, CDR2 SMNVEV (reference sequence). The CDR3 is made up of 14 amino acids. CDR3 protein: CASSRDRYNQPQHF. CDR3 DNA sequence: TGTGCCAGCAGCCGCGACAGGTACAATCAGCCCCAGCATTTT.

CDR3 amino acids: CASSNTPSGDSYEQYF. CDR3 bases: TGTGCCAGCAGCAACACCCCTAGCGGGGACTCCTACGAGCAGTACTTC. The chain uses TRBV27 and TRBJ2-7; 9 bases fit TRBD2. Germline V gene lookup returns CDR1 MNHEY and CDR2 SMNVEV (reference sequence). V lost 6 bases, J lost 0 bases, and 9 bases stayed unmatched. CDR3 length equals 16 residues.